Below, 9 T cell receptor beta chains from the same sample are listed, as sequenced in a study of T cell responses to AZD1222 COVID-19 vaccine. Assay used: immunoSEQ multiplex PCR; TCRdb lists only in-frame clones, some missing. The sample records some 99,000 clones, 90% to 95% being singletons. The sample in question was peripheral blood, obtained on day 0 of AZD1222 vaccination. The receptors here all came from an adult in good health.

The V call is TRBV11-2, the J call TRBJ1-5, with D tentatively TRBD1 (6 bases). Trimming stripped 7 bases from V and 1 base from J, with 17 bases between. From germline, CDR1 is SGHAT and CDR2 FQNNGV. This CDR3 is built from 16 residues. Written as DNA, the CDR3 is TGTGCCAGCATCAGAAGGGGGAGCATAAGCAATCAGCCCCAGCATTTT. Translation: CASIRRGSISNQPQHF.

The V and J genes are TRBV30 and TRBJ1-6; 7 bases agree with TRBD1. The ends lost 5 bases at V and 5 bases at J; junction bases unmatched: 9. CDR1 GTSNPN and CDR2 SVGIG come from the germline V gene (reference sequence). The CDR3 has 15 amino acids. CDR3 DNA sequence: TGTGCCTGGGAGCGGCCGGGGACAGATAATTCACCCCTCCACTTT. Protein: CAWERPGTDNSPLHF.

The rearrangement joins TRBV4-1 to TRBJ1-1; possibly TRBD1 for D (6 bases). The V and J ends lost 0 bases and 1 base respectively, with 15 bases between them. The V gene's germline CDR1 is MGHRA and CDR2 YSYEKL. The CDR3 length is 17 residues. The CDR3 loop is CASSQDGVGGPNTEAFF. The DNA for the CDR3 is TGCGCCAGCAGCCAAGACGGCGTAGGGGGGCCGAACACTGAAGCTTTCTTT.

This chain joins TRBV30 and TRBJ2-1; D is undetermined. Germline assignment: CDR1 GTSNPN and CDR2 SVGIG (reference sequence). This CDR3 has 12 residues. With 8 bases removed from V and 8 bases from J, the gap between germline ends came to 16 bases. CDR3 DNA: TGTGCCCACTCTTCAGGCAGCCATGAGCAGTTCTTC. Translation gives CAHSSGSHEQFF.

The chain has TRBV4-3 and TRBJ1-6; TRBD1 might be the D (6 bases). The CDR3 totals 20 residues. Trimming cost V 0 bases and J 3 bases, with 21 bases left between them. Germline values: CDR1 LGHNA, CDR2 YSLEER. The CDR3 here is CASSQDWTGAGLDYNSPLHF. CDR3 sequence (DNA): TGCGCCAGCAGCCAAGACTGGACGGGGGCGGGTTTGGACTATAATTCACCCCTCCACTTT.

This chain connects TRBV30 to TRBJ1-1; the match to TRBD1 covers 9 bases. CDR1 is GTSNPN and CDR2 is SVGIG in the germline V gene (reference sequence). The CDR3 has 14 residues. J gave up 4 bases and V 3 bases, and 6 bases lay outside the gene matches. CDR3: CAWRIMTGGTEAFF. The CDR3 DNA sequence: TGTGCCTGGAGAATCATGACAGGGGGCACTGAAGCTTTCTTT. Using reference TRBV30 and TRBJ1-1 for the parts outside the CDR3, the full variable domain is SQTIHQWPATLVQPVGSPLSLECTVEGTSNPNLYWYRQAAGRGLQLLFYSVGIGQISSEVPQNLSASRPQDRQFILSSKKLLLSDSGFYLCAWRIMTGGTEAFFGQGTRLTVV.

The J gene is TRBJ1-5, the V gene TRBV28, with a weak D call TRBD1 (5 bases). V lost 3 bases and J lost 9, with 6 bases in between. The germline CDR1 and CDR2 sequences are MDHEN and SYDVKM. The CDR3 has 11 residues. This chain's CDR3 is CASSFGAPQHF. Written as DNA, the CDR3 is TGTGCCAGCAGTTTCGGGGCGCCCCAGCATTTT. Full variable domain (missing parts from reference TRBV28 and TRBJ1-5): DVKVTQSSRYLVKRTGEKVFLECVQDMDHENMFWYRQDPGLGLRLIYFSYDVKMKEKGDIPEGYSVSREKKERFSLILESASTNQTSMYLCASSFGAPQHFGDGTRLSIL.

The chain has TRBV7-6 and TRBJ2-2, with a weak D call TRBD2 (5 bases). V lost 5 bases to trimming and J lost 5 bases, with 12 bases between them. The CDR3 is made up of 14 amino acids. Germline loops: CDR1 SGHVS, CDR2 FNYEAQ. In DNA, the CDR3 is TGTGCCAGCAGCAACGGACGGGATACCGGGGAGCTGTTTTTT. Its protein is CASSNGRDTGELFF.

The chain has TRBV5-6 and TRBJ1-3; D not certain. Between the trimmed V and J ends, which lost 1 base and 3 bases, there was a span of 11 bases. Germline V gene sequence: CDR1 SGHDT, CDR2 YYEEEE. The CDR3 is 15 amino acids. The CDR3 sequence is CASSLPVEVGNTIYF. CDR3 in DNA: TGTGCCAGCAGCTTGCCCGTGGAGGTTGGAAACACCATATATTTT. The complete variable domain, with remaining parts taken from reference TRBV5-6 and TRBJ1-3, reads DAGVTQSPTHLIKTRGQQVTLRCSPKSGHDTVSWYQQALGQGPQFIFQYYEEEERQRGNFPDRFSGHQFPNYSSELNVNALLLGDSALYLCASSLPVEVGNTIYFGEGSWLTVV.